One sample yielded the 22 T cell receptor beta chains listed below, sequenced in a study of cytomegalovirus exposure and HLA in healthy donors. In the PCR, 60 Vbeta and 13 Jbeta primers were used. Assay used: immunoSEQ multiplex PCR; TCRdb lists only in-frame clones, some missing. In the table there are some 190,000 clones, about nine tenths of which are singletons. Source material: PBMCs. Every receptor here comes from a man aged 25 to 45 in good health and CMV-seronegative.

The genes are TRBV28 and TRBJ2-7, with 7 bases fitting TRBD2. Germline loops: CDR1 MDHEN, CDR2 SYDVKM. Losses at the gene ends were 10 bases for V and 4 bases for J; bases not matched to a gene: 7. This CDR3 spans 12 amino acids. The CDR3 is CATRSGVYEQYF. The CDR3 DNA reads TGTGCCACTCGCAGCGGGGTATACGAGCAGTACTTC.

The chain recombines TRBV5-1 with TRBJ2-1; 8 bases agree with TRBD1. CDR1 and CDR2 from the germline V gene are SGHRS and YFSETQ. The ends lost 1 base at V and 8 bases at J; junction bases unmatched: 11. This CDR3 has 16 residues. Here the CDR3 reads CASSLPGTGGVDEQFF. CDR3 DNA sequence: TGCGCCAGCAGCTTGCCCGGGACAGGCGGGGTTGATGAGCAGTTCTTC.

V and J are TRBV11-2 and TRBJ2-3, with TRBD2 matching over 8 bases. This CDR3 contains 18 residues. The junction had 10 bases not matched to a gene; V was cut back by 0 bases and J by 2 bases. The germline gives CDR1 SGHAT, CDR2 FQNNGV. In DNA form, the CDR3 reads TGTGCCAGCAGCTTAGACTTAGGACTAGCAGCTCTCACAGATACGCAGTATTTT. It translates to CASSLDLGLAALTDTQYF.

The CDR3 loop reads CASQDRVDTGELFF. CDR3 in DNA: TGTGCCAGCCAAGACAGGGTCGACACCGGGGAGCTGTTTTTT. The chain links TRBV19 to TRBJ2-2, with 7 nucleotides matching TRBD1. Trimming at V came to 9 bases and at J to 3 bases, leaving 7 bases not matched to a gene. This CDR3 comprises 14 residues. The V gene's germline CDR1 is LNHDA and CDR2 SQIVND (reference sequence).

The V gene is TRBV27, the J gene TRBJ2-1; 8 bases map to TRBD2. Germline CDR1 is MNHEY and CDR2 is SMNVEV (reference sequence). The V segment lost 5 bases and the J segment 8 bases; nucleotides outside the gene matches: 14. This CDR3 contains 16 residues. The CDR3 loop is CASSPLPGGATDEQFF. The CDR3 coding sequence is TGTGCCAGCAGTCCCCTTCCGGGAGGGGCGACAGATGAGCAGTTCTTC.

The chain links TRBV7-6 to TRBJ1-4; the D gene is possibly TRBD1 (5 bases). In germline, CDR1 is SGHVS, CDR2 FNYEAQ. With 0 bases removed from V and 5 bases from J, the gap between germline ends came to 16 bases. CDR3 length equals 17 residues. The CDR3 sequence: CASSLAIRQLSNEKLFF. The CDR3 DNA follows: TGTGCCAGCAGCTTAGCGATACGACAGCTATCAAATGAAAAACTGTTTTTT.

The chain uses TRBV27 and TRBJ2-7; 10 nucleotides agree with TRBD2. Looked up from germline, CDR1 is MNHEY and CDR2 is SMNVEV (reference sequence). With 9 bases clipped from V and 3 bases from J, the junction kept 5 bases outside the gene matches. CDR3 length: 13 amino acids. The CDR3 reads CASTSSGGYEQYF. CDR3 sequence (DNA): TGTGCCAGTACATCTAGCGGGGGCTACGAGCAGTACTTC.

The gene calls are TRBV7-9 and TRBJ2-3; D uncertain. CDR3 length equals 16 residues. Germline V lookup: CDR1 SEHNR, CDR2 FQNEAQ (reference sequence). V was clipped by 5 bases and J by 3 bases, with 18 bases between them. CDR3 region: CASSRTVPIITDTQYF. CDR3 nucleotide sequence: TGTGCCAGCAGCCGTACGGTACCGATCATAACAGATACGCAGTATTTT.

The chain couples TRBV19 to TRBJ1-3; D might be TRBD1 (5 bases). V lost 4 bases to trimming and J lost 1 base, with 11 bases between them. This CDR3 is 15 amino acids long. Germline assignment: CDR1 LNHDA and CDR2 SQIVND (reference sequence). CDR3 loop: CASSNYAGSGNTIYF. Here the CDR3 DNA reads TGTGCCAGTAGTAATTATGCAGGGTCTGGAAACACCATATATTTT.

This clone was picked up one time. The V gene is TRBV6-6, the J gene TRBJ1-1, with no clear D. The CDR3 consists of 11 residues. The V gene's germline CDR1 is MNHNY and CDR2 SVGAGI (reference sequence). V was cut by 2 bases and J by 7 bases, with 5 bases left in between. The chain's CDR3 is CASSYELEAFF. For the CDR3, the DNA is TGTGCCAGCAGTTACGAGCTTGAAGCTTTCTTT.

This clone has a single count. The chain has TRBV5-4 and TRBJ2-7, with D tentatively TRBD2 (7 bases). Per germline, CDR1 SGHNT and CDR2 YYREEE (reference sequence). This CDR3 is built from 15 residues. V shed 0 bases and J shed 4 bases, with 14 bases lying between them. The CDR3 spells CASSLVMAGAYEQYF. CDR3 coding DNA: TGTGCCAGCAGCTTGGTCATGGCGGGGGCTTACGAGCAGTACTTC.

The CDR3 DNA follows: TGCGCCAGCAGCCAAGGTCGAGTGACAGATACGCAGTATTTT. It yields the protein CASSQGRVTDTQYF. The chain has TRBV4-3 and TRBJ2-3; D is uncertain. The CDR3 loop spans 14 amino acids. Looked up from germline, CDR1 is LGHNA and CDR2 is YSLEER. V was clipped by 1 base and J by 3 bases, with 8 bases between them.

This clone has a single count. The chain recombines TRBV27 with TRBJ2-7, with TRBD2 identical over 9 bases. V lost 3 bases, J lost 0 bases, and 6 bases stayed unmatched. Germline V gene data show CDR1 as MNHEY and CDR2 as SMNVEV (reference sequence). The CDR3 is 16 amino acids. The CDR3: CASSLGTSRSSYEQYF. In nucleotides, the CDR3 is TGTGCCAGCAGTTTGGGGACTAGCAGATCCTCCTACGAGCAGTACTTC.

The chain uses TRBV2 and TRBJ2-1; 14 bases map to TRBD2. Germline V lookup: CDR1 SNHLY, CDR2 FYNNEI. This CDR3 has 18 amino acids. The V and J ends lost 6 bases and 4 bases, in that order; junction bases with no gene match: 11. The CDR3 bases are TGTGCCAGCAGCCGAGGGACTAGCGGGAGTCTCTTATACAATGAGCAGTTCTTC. Translation: CASSRGTSGSLLYNEQFF. Full variable domain (outside the CDR3, taken from reference TRBV2 and TRBJ2-1): EPEVTQTPSHQVTQMGQEVILRCVPISNHLYFYWYRQILGQKVEFLVSFYNNEISEKSEIFDDQFSVERPDGSNFTLKIRSTKLEDSAMYFCASSRGTSGSLLYNEQFFGPGTRLTVL.

This clone has a handful of counts. This chain joins TRBV1 and TRBJ1-2; the listed D gene, TRBD1, was not tested against the DNA. TRBV1 represents a pseudogene. This CDR3 spans 12 amino acids. The CDR3 spells CTSWGLNYGYTF. The CDR3 DNA reads as TGCACCAGCTGGGGCCTTAACTATGGCTACACCTTC.

This chain uses TRBV6-6 with TRBJ1-1; possible D gene TRBD1, 5 bases. V was pared by 4 bases and J by 0 bases, with 12 bases between. The CDR3 extends over 15 amino acids. The germline V gene encodes CDR1 MNHNY and CDR2 SVGAGI (reference sequence). The CDR3 spells CASSSLGTMNTEAFF. CDR3 nucleotide sequence: TGTGCCAGCAGTTCCTTGGGGACTATGAACACTGAAGCTTTCTTT.

V usage is TRBV11-2 and J usage is TRBJ2-1; D is possibly TRBD2 (5 bases). The CDR3 covers 15 residues. The germline V gene has CDR1 SGHAT and CDR2 FQNNGV. Deletions cut 5 bases from V and 10 bases from J, with 21 bases between. CDR3 sequence (DNA): TGTGCCAGCAGCCGCCCTGTCGGGGAAGCGGCCGAGCAGTTCTTC. Encoded protein: CASSRPVGEAAEQFF. Filled out from reference TRBV11-2 and TRBJ2-1, the complete variable domain reads EAGVAQSPRYKIIEKRQSVAFWCNPISGHATLYWYQQILGQGPKLLIQFQNNGVVDDSQLPKDRFSAERLKGVDSTLKIQPAKLEDSAVYLCASSRPVGEAAEQFFGPGTRLTVL.

The chain is built from TRBV28 and TRBJ2-1; D gene ambiguous. The CDR3 contains 13 residues. Trimming took off 3 bases at V and 8 bases at J, with 11 bases between the two ends. Germline V CDR1 and CDR2: MDHEN, SYDVKM. The CDR3 DNA is TGTGCCAGCAGTTTCTATTTCTCCGATGAGCAGTTCTTC. Amino acids: CASSFYFSDEQFF.

Of note for this clone: The same CDR3 arises from other DNA sequences in this sample as well. V and J are TRBV28 and TRBJ2-5; 7 bases align to TRBD2. The CDR3 is 15 amino acids. The V and J ends lost 6 bases and 7 bases, in that order; junction bases with no gene match: 14. From germline, CDR1 is MDHEN and CDR2 SYDVKM. For the CDR3, the DNA is TGTGCCAGCAGCTACCATCCACGAGGCGGGGGGACCCAGTACTTC. Its protein product is CASSYHPRGGGTQYF. Full variable domain (missing parts from reference TRBV28 and TRBJ2-5): DVKVTQSSRYLVKRTGEKVFLECVQDMDHENMFWYRQDPGLGLRLIYFSYDVKMKEKGDIPEGYSVSREKKERFSLILESASTNQTSMYLCASSYHPRGGGTQYFGPGTRLLVL.

The rearrangement links TRBV19 to TRBJ1-1; TRBD1 matches 11 bases. V lost 1 base and J lost 6; bases outside the gene matches: 4. Germline CDR1 and CDR2: LNHDA and SQIVND (reference sequence). The CDR3 has 15 amino acids. The CDR3 protein is CASSIGTGGVPEAFF. The CDR3 nucleotides are TGTGCCAGTAGTATAGGGACAGGGGGCGTTCCTGAAGCTTTCTTT.

This clone has just a few counts. V usage is TRBV7-2 and J usage is TRBJ2-1; 10 positions agree with TRBD2. CDR1 and CDR2 (germline): SGHTA, FQGNSA. The CDR3 has 15 amino acids. V dropped 2 bases and J dropped 8; count of bases not matched to a gene: 6. The CDR3 DNA reads as TGTGCCAGCAGCTTACTAGCGGGAGTTTATGATGAGCAGTTCTTC. Protein product: CASSLLAGVYDEQFF.

This rearrangement joins TRBV5-1 to TRBJ1-1, with 8 positions matching TRBD1. The CDR3 sequence is 16 residues long. J gave up 3 bases and V 6 bases, and 13 bases lay outside the gene matches. CDR1 and CDR2 (germline): SGHRS, YFSETQ. For the CDR3, the DNA is TGCGCCAGCACCTCCAACCCGGGACAGGCGGACACTGAAGCTTTCTTT. Translation: CASTSNPGQADTEAFF.